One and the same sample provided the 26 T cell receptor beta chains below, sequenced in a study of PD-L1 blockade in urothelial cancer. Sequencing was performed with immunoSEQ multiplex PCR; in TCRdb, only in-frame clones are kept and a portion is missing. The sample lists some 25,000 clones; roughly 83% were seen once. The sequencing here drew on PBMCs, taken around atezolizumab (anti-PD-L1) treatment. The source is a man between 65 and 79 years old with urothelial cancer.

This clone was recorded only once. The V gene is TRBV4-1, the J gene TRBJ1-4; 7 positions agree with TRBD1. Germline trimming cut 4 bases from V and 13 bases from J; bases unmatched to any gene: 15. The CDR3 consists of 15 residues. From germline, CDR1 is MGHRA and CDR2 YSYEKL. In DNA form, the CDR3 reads TGCGCCAGCAGCCCTCAGGTCGGGACAGAACTAGCACTGTTTTTT. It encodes CASSPQVGTELALFF.

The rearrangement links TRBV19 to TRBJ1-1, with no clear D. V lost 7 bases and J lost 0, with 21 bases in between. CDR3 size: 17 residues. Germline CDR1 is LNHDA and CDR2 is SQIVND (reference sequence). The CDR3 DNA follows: TGTGCCAGTACCCACGTGTTGTTTAGGAGGATGAACACTGAAGCTTTCTTT. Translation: CASTHVLFRRMNTEAFF.

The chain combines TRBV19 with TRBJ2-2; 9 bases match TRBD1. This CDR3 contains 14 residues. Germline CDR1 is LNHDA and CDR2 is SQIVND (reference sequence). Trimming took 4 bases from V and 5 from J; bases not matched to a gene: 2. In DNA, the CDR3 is TGTGCCAGTAGTAGCGGGACAGGGACCGGGGAGCTGTTTTTT. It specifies CASSSGTGTGELFF.

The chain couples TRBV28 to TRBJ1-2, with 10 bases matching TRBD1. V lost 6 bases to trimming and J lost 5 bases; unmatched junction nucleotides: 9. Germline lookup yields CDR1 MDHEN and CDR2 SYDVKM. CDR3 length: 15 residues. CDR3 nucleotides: TGTGCCAGCAGCCGGTCGGGACAGGGGCTTTATGGCTACACCTTC. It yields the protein CASSRSGQGLYGYTF.

The CDR3 DNA follows: TGTGCCAGCCTACTAGCGGGAGGGCCGGCCCAGTACTTC. Amino acids: CASLLAGGPAQYF. The rearrangement uses TRBV6-1 and TRBJ2-5; 13 nucleotides match TRBD2. The germline gives CDR1 MNHNS, CDR2 SASEGT. The CDR3 sequence is 13 residues long. Trimming took 8 bases from V and 9 from J; bases not matched to a gene: 6.

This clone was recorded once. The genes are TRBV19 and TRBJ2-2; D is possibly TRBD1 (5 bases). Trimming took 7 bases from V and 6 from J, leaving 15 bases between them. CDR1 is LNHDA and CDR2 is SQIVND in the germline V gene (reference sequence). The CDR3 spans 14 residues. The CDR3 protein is CASTSAQGSGELFF. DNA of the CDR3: TGTGCCAGTACCTCCGCCCAGGGTTCCGGGGAGCTGTTTTTT.

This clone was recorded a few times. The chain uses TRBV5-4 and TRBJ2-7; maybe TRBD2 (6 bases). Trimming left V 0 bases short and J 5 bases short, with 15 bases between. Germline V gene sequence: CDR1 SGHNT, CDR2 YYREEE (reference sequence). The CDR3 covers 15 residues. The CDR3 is CASSLVGGLIDEQYF. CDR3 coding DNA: TGTGCCAGCAGCTTGGTGGGGGGTCTGATCGACGAGCAGTACTTC.

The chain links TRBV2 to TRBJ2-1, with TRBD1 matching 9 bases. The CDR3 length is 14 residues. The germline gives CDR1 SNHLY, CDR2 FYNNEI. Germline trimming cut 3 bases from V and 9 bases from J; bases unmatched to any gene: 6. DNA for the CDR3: TGTGCCAGCAGTGAGGGACAGGGCCTTGGTGAGCAGTTCTTC. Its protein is CASSEGQGLGEQFF.

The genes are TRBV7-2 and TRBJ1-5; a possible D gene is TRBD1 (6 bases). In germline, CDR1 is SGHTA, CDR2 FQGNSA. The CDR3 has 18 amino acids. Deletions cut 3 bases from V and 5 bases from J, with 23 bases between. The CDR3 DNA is TGTGCCAGCAGCTTTTGGAGACCGGGACAAGGGGTTTATCAGCCCCAGCATTTT. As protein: CASSFWRPGQGVYQPQHF.

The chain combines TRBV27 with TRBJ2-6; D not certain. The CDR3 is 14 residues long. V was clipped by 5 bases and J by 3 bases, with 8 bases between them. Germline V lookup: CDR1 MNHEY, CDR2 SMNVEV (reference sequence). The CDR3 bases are TGTGCCAGCAGTCCCCTCGGTGGGGCCAACGTCCTGACTTTC. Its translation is CASSPLGGANVLTF.

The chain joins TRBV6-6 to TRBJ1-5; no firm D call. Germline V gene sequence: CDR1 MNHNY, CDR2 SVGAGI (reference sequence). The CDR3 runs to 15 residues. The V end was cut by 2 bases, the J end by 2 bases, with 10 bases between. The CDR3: CASSYPSRGNQPQHF. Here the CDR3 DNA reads TGTGCCAGCAGTTACCCCTCCCGGGGCAATCAGCCCCAGCATTTT.

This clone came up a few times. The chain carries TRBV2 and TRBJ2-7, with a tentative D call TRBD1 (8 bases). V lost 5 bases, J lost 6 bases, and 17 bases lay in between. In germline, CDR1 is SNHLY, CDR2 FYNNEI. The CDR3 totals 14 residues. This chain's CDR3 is CASSWTGRDGEQYF. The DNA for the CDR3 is TGTGCCAGCAGTTGGACAGGGAGGGATGGCGAGCAGTACTTC.

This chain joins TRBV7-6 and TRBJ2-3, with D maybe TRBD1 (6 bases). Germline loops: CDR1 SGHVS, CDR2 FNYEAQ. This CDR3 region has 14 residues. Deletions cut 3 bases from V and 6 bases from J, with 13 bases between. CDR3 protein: CASSLRDRWDTQYF. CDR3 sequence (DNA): TGTGCCAGCAGCTTGCGTGACAGGTGGGATACGCAGTATTTT.

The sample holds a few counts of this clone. The CDR3 here is CASSFEPGQGYGYTF. The CDR3 DNA reads TGTGCCAGCAGTTTCGAGCCGGGACAGGGCTATGGCTACACCTTC. The J gene is TRBJ1-2, the V gene TRBV27; 9 bases line up with TRBD1. The CDR3 spans 15 residues. Germline CDR1 reads MNHEY; CDR2 reads SMNVEV (reference sequence). V dropped 3 bases and J dropped 4; count of bases not matched to a gene: 6.

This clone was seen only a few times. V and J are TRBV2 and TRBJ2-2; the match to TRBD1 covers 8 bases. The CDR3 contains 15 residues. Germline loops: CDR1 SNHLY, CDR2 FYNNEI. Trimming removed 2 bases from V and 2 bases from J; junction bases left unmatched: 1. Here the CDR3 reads CASSEQGANTGELFF. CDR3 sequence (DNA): TGTGCCAGCAGTGAACAGGGGGCCAACACCGGGGAGCTGTTTTTT.

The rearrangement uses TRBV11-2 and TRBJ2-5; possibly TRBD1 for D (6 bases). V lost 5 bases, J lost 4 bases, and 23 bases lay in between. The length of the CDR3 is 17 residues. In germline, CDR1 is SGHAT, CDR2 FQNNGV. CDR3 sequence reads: CASSLVSAGVNGETQYF. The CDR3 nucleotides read TGTGCCAGCAGCCTAGTGTCGGCAGGGGTTAATGGAGAGACCCAGTACTTC.

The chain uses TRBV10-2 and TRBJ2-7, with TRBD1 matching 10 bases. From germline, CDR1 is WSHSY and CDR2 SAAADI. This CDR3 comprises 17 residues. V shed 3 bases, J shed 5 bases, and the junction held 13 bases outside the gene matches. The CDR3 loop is CASSEWKATGGDHEQYF. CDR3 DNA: TGCGCCAGCAGTGAATGGAAGGCGACAGGGGGCGACCACGAGCAGTACTTC.

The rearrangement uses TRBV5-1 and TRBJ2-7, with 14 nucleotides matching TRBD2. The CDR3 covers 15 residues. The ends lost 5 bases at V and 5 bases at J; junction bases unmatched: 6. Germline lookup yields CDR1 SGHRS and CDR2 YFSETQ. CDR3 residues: CASSFGTSGSHEQYF. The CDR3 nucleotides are TGCGCCAGCAGTTTTGGGACTAGCGGGAGTCACGAGCAGTACTTC.

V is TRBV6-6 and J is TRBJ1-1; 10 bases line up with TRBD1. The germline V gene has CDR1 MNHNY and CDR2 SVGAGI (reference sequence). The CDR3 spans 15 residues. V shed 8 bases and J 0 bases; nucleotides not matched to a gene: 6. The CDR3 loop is CASGLGQGMNTEAFF. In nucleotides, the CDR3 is TGTGCCAGCGGTCTGGGACAGGGGATGAACACTGAAGCTTTCTTT.

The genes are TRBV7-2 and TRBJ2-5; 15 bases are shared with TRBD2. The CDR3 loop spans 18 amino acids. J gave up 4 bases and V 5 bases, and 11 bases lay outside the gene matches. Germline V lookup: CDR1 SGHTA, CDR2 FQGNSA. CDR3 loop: CASSPGLAGGPGGETQYF. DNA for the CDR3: TGTGCCAGCAGCCCCGGACTAGCGGGAGGGCCGGGGGGAGAGACCCAGTACTTC.

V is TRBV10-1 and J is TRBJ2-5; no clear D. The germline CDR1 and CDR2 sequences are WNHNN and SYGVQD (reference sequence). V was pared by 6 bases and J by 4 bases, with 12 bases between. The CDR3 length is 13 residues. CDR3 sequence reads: CASSASGGETQYF. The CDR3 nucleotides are TGCGCCAGCAGCGCCTCGGGTGGAGAGACCCAGTACTTC.

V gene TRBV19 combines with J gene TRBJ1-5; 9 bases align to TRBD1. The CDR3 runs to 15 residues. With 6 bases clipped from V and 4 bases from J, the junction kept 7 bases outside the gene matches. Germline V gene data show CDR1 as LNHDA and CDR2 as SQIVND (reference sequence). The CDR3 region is CASSPGQGPNQPQHF. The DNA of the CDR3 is TGTGCCAGTAGCCCGGGACAGGGTCCGAATCAGCCCCAGCATTTT.

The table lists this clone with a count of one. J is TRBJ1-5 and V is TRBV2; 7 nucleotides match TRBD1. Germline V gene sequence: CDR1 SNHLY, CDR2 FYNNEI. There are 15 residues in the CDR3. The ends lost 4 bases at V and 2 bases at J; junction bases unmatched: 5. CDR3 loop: CASSADREGNQPQHF. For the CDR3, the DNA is TGTGCCAGCAGTGCCGACAGGGAGGGCAATCAGCCCCAGCATTTT.

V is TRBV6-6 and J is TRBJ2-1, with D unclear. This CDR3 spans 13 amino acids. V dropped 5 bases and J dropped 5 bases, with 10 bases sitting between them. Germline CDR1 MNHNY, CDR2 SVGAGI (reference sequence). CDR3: CASSPLANNEQFF. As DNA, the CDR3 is TGTGCCAGCAGTCCCCTCGCGAACAATGAGCAGTTCTTC.

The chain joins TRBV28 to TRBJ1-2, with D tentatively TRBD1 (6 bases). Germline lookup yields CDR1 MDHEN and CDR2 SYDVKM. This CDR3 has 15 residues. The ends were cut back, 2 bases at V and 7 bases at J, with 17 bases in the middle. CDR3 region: CASSLLGARSSGYTF. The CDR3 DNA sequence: TGTGCCAGCAGTTTACTGGGGGCGCGATCCTCTGGCTACACCTTC.

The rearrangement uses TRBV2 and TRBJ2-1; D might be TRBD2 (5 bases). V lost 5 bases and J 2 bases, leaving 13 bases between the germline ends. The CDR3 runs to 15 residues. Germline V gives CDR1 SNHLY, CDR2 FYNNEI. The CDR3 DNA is TGTGCCAGCAGTCGGCGGGCCAGGACCTACAATGAGCAGTTCTTC. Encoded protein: CASSRRARTYNEQFF.